This T cell receptor beta chain comes out of a study of T cells in Graves' hyperthyroidism and ophthalmopathy. On the study more broadly: Pretreatment peripheral blood was obtained at initial diagnosis. Study-wide results and caveats: Among clonotypes expanded in thyroid above 0.001, most were also found in blood.

CDR3 length equals 16 residues. CDR1 DFQATT and CDR2 SNEGSKA come from the germline V gene (reference sequence). V shed 6 bases and J 4 bases; nucleotides not matched to a gene: 11. This clonotype was counted at least ten times. Its antigen is currently unknown. Roughly 9.1 ml of fresh peripheral blood supplied the PBMCs. RNA transcripts served as the template for amplifying TCR beta CDR3 regions. First-round RT-PCR of the TCR CDR3 relied on the HTBI primer set. TCRdb reprocessed the multiplex PCR reads with MiXCR, giving one entry per CDR3 protein. Here the sample spans around 240,000 distinct CDR3 sequences, about 15% being singletons.

The sequence was collected from a woman aged 18-35 years with Graves' ophthalmopathy. This sequence joins TRBV20-1 and TRBJ2-2; 10 nucleotides line up with TRBD2. The sequencing input was blood. CDR3: CSAPKAGGPGTGELFF. As DNA, the CDR3 is TGCAGTGCGCCCAAAGCGGGGGGGCCTGGCACCGGGGAGCTGTTTTTT.